Listed here are 27 T cell receptor beta chains from one sample, sequenced in a study of blood T cell repertoires in COVID-19. Measured with immunoSEQ multiplex PCR; TCRdb has only the in-frame clones, and not every one. The table records some 200,000 clones, 80% to 85% of them present only once. The specimen sequenced was PBMCs or T cells enriched from blood (not recorded which). These receptors all come from a man between 40 and 49 years old who had recovered from COVID-19.

The rearrangement uses TRBV7-7 and TRBJ2-7; TRBD2 is a possible D gene (5 bases). Germline loops: CDR1 SSHAT, CDR2 FNYEAQ (reference sequence). The CDR3 spans 14 residues. V lost 5 bases and J lost 5, with 16 bases in between. The CDR3: CASSPGGREDEQYF. The DNA for the CDR3 is TGTGCCAGCAGCCCCGGCGGGCGAGAGGACGAGCAGTACTTC. The entire variable domain, with the rest obtained from reference TRBV7-7 and TRBJ2-7, is as follows: GAGVSQSPRYKVTKRGQDVTLRCDPISSHATLYWYQQALGQGPEFLTYFNYEAQPDKSGLPSDRFSAERPEGSISTLTIQRTEQRDSAMYRCASSPGGREDEQYFGPGTRLTVT.

The V call is TRBV5-6, the J call TRBJ1-2; weak D call: TRBD1 (5 bases). Germline CDR1 is SGHDT and CDR2 is YYEEEE. CDR3 size: 12 residues. The V end was cut by 3 bases, the J end by 7 bases, with 10 bases between. The CDR3 DNA reads TGTGCCAGCAGCTCTGTGGGGGGTGGCTACACCTTC. Protein: CASSSVGGGYTF.

Worth noting for this clone: At the DNA level, this CDR3 is encoded by other sequences in the same sample as well. The chain has TRBV2 and TRBJ1-5; D perhaps matches TRBD1 (5 bases). The CDR3 extends over 15 amino acids. Germline CDR1 reads SNHLY; CDR2 reads FYNNEI. Trimming shortened V by 2 bases and J by 0 bases, and 8 bases separated the two germline ends. CDR3 loop: CASSEQGLSNQPQHF. For the CDR3, the DNA is TGTGCCAGCAGTGAACAGGGTCTTAGCAATCAGCCCCAGCATTTT.

The chain carries TRBV5-6 and TRBJ1-4; D may be TRBD1 (5 bases). Germline V gene data show CDR1 as SGHDT and CDR2 as YYEEEE. The V gene lost 4 bases and the J gene lost 3 bases, with 16 bases spanning the gap. This CDR3 is 16 amino acids long. The CDR3 coding sequence is TGTGCCAGCAGCAGAGGCTCAGGGTACCCTAATGAAAAACTGTTTTTT. Protein product: CASSRGSGYPNEKLFF.

The V call is TRBV5-1, the J call TRBJ2-5, with 8 positions matching TRBD2. Germline V gene data show CDR1 as SGHRS and CDR2 as YFSETQ. With 2 bases clipped from V and 1 base from J, the junction kept 4 bases outside the gene matches. The CDR3 has 15 amino acids. This chain's CDR3 is CASSFSGALQETQYF. The CDR3 DNA follows: TGCGCCAGCAGCTTTAGCGGGGCGCTCCAAGAGACCCAGTACTTC. Variable domain in full (rest from reference TRBV5-1 and TRBJ2-5): KAGVTQTPRYLIKTRGQQVTLSCSPISGHRSVSWYQQTPGQGLQFLFEYFSETQRNKGNFPGRFSGRQFSNSRSEMNVSTLELGDSALYLCASSFSGALQETQYFGPGTRLLVL.

This chain uses TRBV29-1 with TRBJ1-6; TRBD1 aligns across 9 bases. The CDR3 is made up of 18 amino acids. From germline, CDR1 is SQVTM and CDR2 ANQGSEA. The ends lost 5 bases at V and 4 bases at J; junction bases unmatched: 15. CDR3 nucleotides: TGCAGCGTTCCTATGAATCGGGACAGGGTTCCTTATAATTCACCCCTCCACTTT. This encodes CSVPMNRDRVPYNSPLHF.

The genes are TRBV30 and TRBJ2-4; 15 bases match TRBD2. This CDR3 contains 20 residues. Trimming cost V 2 bases and J 2 bases; bases outside gene matches: 13. The V gene's germline CDR1 is GTSNPN and CDR2 SVGIG (reference sequence). CDR3 bases: TGTGCCTGGAGTTCCCCCTGGACTAGCGGGGGGGCCGGGACCAAAAACATTCAGTACTTC. Encoded protein: CAWSSPWTSGGAGTKNIQYF.

The rearrangement uses TRBV6-5 and TRBJ2-3; TRBD2 matches at 7 bases. The CDR3 consists of 15 residues. Germline CDR1 reads MNHEY; CDR2 reads SVGAGI. V trimming: 2 bases; J trimming: 6 bases; junction bases outside the gene matches: 8. The DNA for the CDR3 is TGTGCCAGCAGTTACGGAGGACTAGTAGCGGATACGCAGTATTTT. It codes for CASSYGGLVADTQYF.

The J gene is TRBJ2-7, the V gene TRBV6-5, with unresolved D. V was cut by 2 bases and J by 4 bases, with 9 bases left in between. CDR1 and CDR2 from the germline V gene are MNHEY and SVGAGI. The CDR3 covers 13 residues. Here the CDR3 reads CASSYHPQYEQYF. DNA of the CDR3: TGTGCCAGCAGTTACCATCCCCAGTACGAGCAGTACTTC.

The rearrangement uses TRBV30 and TRBJ1-2; 7 nucleotides align to TRBD1. Looked up from germline, CDR1 is GTSNPN and CDR2 is SVGIG (reference sequence). The CDR3 spans 12 residues. The V segment lost 4 bases and the J segment 8 bases; nucleotides outside the gene matches: 7. The CDR3 region is CAWTNRGGGYTF. As DNA, the CDR3 is TGTGCCTGGACAAACAGGGGCGGAGGCTACACCTTC.

This sequence joins TRBV7-2 and TRBJ2-2; D is perhaps TRBD1 (8 bases). The germline V gene has CDR1 SGHTA and CDR2 FQGNSA. Trimming took 6 bases from V and 6 from J, leaving 14 bases between them. CDR3 size: 14 residues. Written as DNA, the CDR3 is TGTGCCAGCAGTGGACAGGGAGGGGCCGGGGAGCTGTTTTTT. Its translation: CASSGQGGAGELFF.

The V call is TRBV19, the J call TRBJ2-1; 9 bases fit TRBD1. Germline trimming cut 6 bases from V and 4 bases from J; bases unmatched to any gene: 10. The CDR3 consists of 16 residues. Germline values: CDR1 LNHDA, CDR2 SQIVND (reference sequence). CDR3 sequence reads: CASSLLPGQGYNEQFF. DNA for the CDR3: TGTGCCAGTAGCCTCCTCCCGGGACAGGGATACAATGAGCAGTTCTTC. The entire variable domain, with the rest obtained from reference TRBV19 and TRBJ2-1, is as follows: DGGITQSPKYLFRKEGQNVTLSCEQNLNHDAMYWYRQDPGQGLRLIYYSQIVNDFQKGDIAEGYSVSREKKESFPLTVTSAQKNPTAFYLCASSLLPGQGYNEQFFGPGTRLTVL.

The chain employs TRBV24-1 and TRBJ2-2, with 12 bases lining up with TRBD1. V lost 3 bases and J lost 8; bases outside the gene matches: 6. Germline V CDR1 and CDR2: KGHDR, SFDVKD. The CDR3 has 16 residues. This CDR3 reads CATSDRGQGALGELFF. In DNA form, the CDR3 reads TGTGCCACCAGTGATCGGGGACAGGGGGCATTAGGGGAGCTGTTTTTT.

This chain uses TRBV5-1 with TRBJ1-6; D may be TRBD1 (6 bases). The CDR3 extends over 15 amino acids. The germline V gene encodes CDR1 SGHRS and CDR2 YFSETQ. The V and J ends lost 5 bases and 8 bases respectively, with 17 bases between them. The CDR3 bases are TGCGCCAGCAGTTCAACCGGGACATCTTATTCACCCCTCCACTTT. This translates into CASSSTGTSYSPLHF.

The chain has TRBV21-1 and TRBJ1-5. TRBV21-1 is designated a pseudogene. The CDR3 spans 15 residues. Here the CDR3 DNA reads TGTGCCAGCAGCAAACCCGATGAGTTCTATCAGCCCCAGCATTTT. Translating gives CASSKPDEFYQPQHF.

V is TRBV19 and J is TRBJ2-5; weak D call: TRBD2 (6 bases). Germline CDR1 reads LNHDA; CDR2 reads SQIVND (reference sequence). V was cut by 2 bases and J by 5 bases, with 12 bases left in between. The CDR3 loop spans 14 amino acids. CDR3 protein: CASSISGGAETQYF. In DNA form, the CDR3 reads TGTGCCAGTAGTATAAGCGGCGGGGCCGAGACCCAGTACTTC.

The chain links TRBV28 to TRBJ2-7, with 8 bases that match TRBD1. With 6 bases clipped from V and 3 bases from J, the junction kept 1 base outside the gene matches. The CDR3 is 12 amino acids. Germline V gene sequence: CDR1 MDHEN, CDR2 SYDVKM. CDR3 sequence (DNA): TGTGCCAGCAGCGACAGGGGCTACGAGCAGTACTTC. This translates into CASSDRGYEQYF.

V is TRBV4-2 and J is TRBJ1-4, with D uncertain. Germline V CDR1 and CDR2: LGHNA, YNFKEQ. There are 15 residues in the CDR3. The V and J ends lost 1 base and 8 bases respectively, with 14 bases between them. DNA of the CDR3: TGTGCCAGCAGCCAAGGGGAGACGAAGAGCGAAAAACTGTTTTTT. It encodes CASSQGETKSEKLFF.

This clone was counted only a few times. The chain combines TRBV6-5 with TRBJ2-5, with TRBD1 identical over 8 bases. The CDR3 has 12 amino acids. The germline CDR1 and CDR2 sequences are MNHEY and SVGAGI. The junction had 5 bases not matched to a gene; V was cut back by 0 bases and J by 14 bases. CDR3 sequence (DNA): TGTGCCAGCAGTTACTCGAGGGACAGGCCCTACTTC. Its protein product is CASSYSRDRPYF.

J is TRBJ2-3 and V is TRBV29-1; a possible D gene is TRBD1 (6 bases). V was shortened by 4 bases and J by 0 bases, with 11 bases between the two germline ends. There are 14 residues in the CDR3. Germline V lookup: CDR1 SQVTM, CDR2 ANQGSEA. The CDR3 bases are TGCAGCGTTGTTTGGGGGCCTAGCACAGATACGCAGTATTTT. It translates to CSVVWGPSTDTQYF.

This chain joins TRBV15 and TRBJ2-5; 12 nucleotides align to TRBD2. With 5 bases clipped from V and 2 bases from J, the junction kept 6 bases outside the gene matches. Germline V gene sequence: CDR1 LNHNV, CDR2 YYDKDF (reference sequence). This CDR3 has 16 residues. Here the CDR3 DNA reads TGTGCCACCAGCCCCGGACTAGCGGGGAAACAAGAGACCCAGTACTTC. This encodes CATSPGLAGKQETQYF. The whole variable domain, remainder taken from reference TRBV15 and TRBJ2-5, is DAMVIQNPRYQVTQFGKPVTLSCSQTLNHNVMYWYQQKSSQAPKLLFHYYDKDFNNEADTPDNFQSRRPNTSFCFLDIRSPGLGDTAMYLCATSPGLAGKQETQYFGPGTRLLVL.

V gene TRBV30 combines with J gene TRBJ1-4; 7 bases are a match to TRBD1. V dropped 5 bases and J dropped 6; count of bases not matched to a gene: 9. Germline-derived CDR1 and CDR2 are GTSNPN and SVGIG (reference sequence). This CDR3 region has 14 residues. CDR3 coding DNA: TGTGCCTGGGCTCGACAGGGTGGATATGAAAAACTGTTTTTT. Its translation is CAWARQGGYEKLFF.

The J gene is TRBJ2-1, the V gene TRBV5-4; no firm D call. CDR1 is SGHNT and CDR2 is YYREEE in the germline V gene (reference sequence). V was pared by 4 bases and J by 1 base, with 18 bases between. The CDR3 sequence is 17 residues long. The CDR3 region has the DNA TGTGCCAGCAGCCGCGAGCACGGTCCCGAGTCCTACAATGAGCAGTTCTTC. Translation gives CASSREHGPESYNEQFF.

The chain couples TRBV10-3 to TRBJ1-1; 8 nucleotides line up with TRBD1. V was pared by 3 bases and J by 6 bases, with 12 bases of the junction left unmatched. Per the germline V gene, CDR1 is ENHRY and CDR2 is SYGVKD. CDR3 size: 16 residues. Here the CDR3 reads CAISDTGQASLAEAFF. CDR3 nucleotides: TGTGCCATCAGTGACACGGGACAGGCCTCGTTGGCTGAAGCTTTCTTT.

This chain links TRBV7-3 with TRBJ2-3, with 11 bases fitting TRBD2. Germline V CDR1 and CDR2: SGHTA, FQGTGA. V lost 5 bases to trimming and J lost 2 bases; unmatched junction nucleotides: 9. The CDR3 loop spans 17 amino acids. The CDR3 loop reads CASSPGLAGHLTDTQYF. The DNA for the CDR3 is TGTGCCAGCAGCCCTGGACTAGCGGGTCACCTCACAGATACGCAGTATTTT. The whole variable domain, filled in from reference TRBV7-3 and TRBJ2-3, reads GAGVSQTPSNKVTEKGKYVELRCDPISGHTALYWYRQSLGQGPEFLIYFQGTGAADDSGLPNDRFFAVRPEGSVSTLKIQRTERGDSAVYLCASSPGLAGHLTDTQYFGPGTRLTVL.

The chain uses TRBV5-5 and TRBJ1-6; 8 bases line up with TRBD1. The ends lost 3 bases at V and 3 bases at J; junction bases unmatched: 8. The CDR3 runs 17 residues. CDR1 and CDR2 (germline): SGHKS, YYEKEE (reference sequence). The CDR3 sequence is CASSSPRDRIYNSPLHF. In nucleotides, the CDR3 is TGTGCCAGCAGCTCTCCCCGGGACAGGATCTATAATTCACCCCTCCACTTT.

The V gene is TRBV6-2 or TRBV6-3, the J gene TRBJ1-1; TRBD1 agrees at 9 bases. The germline V gene has CDR1 MNHEY and CDR2 SVGEGT. The junction had 11 bases not matched to a gene; V was cut back by 4 bases and J by 11 bases. This CDR3 has 14 amino acids. In DNA, the CDR3 is TGTGCCAGCAGTTCATCGACAGGGGGGCATGGGGCTTTCTTT. Translation: CASSSSTGGHGAFF.